Sequencing of this T cell receptor beta chain was carried out in a study of response to subunit inactivated influenza vaccine. Whole-study results and caveats: With each seasonal influenza vaccination, the authors suggested, few new T cells are recruited.

Each CDR3 protein gets one entry after TCRdb re-called the RT-PCR reads with MiXCR. The sample has hundreds of thousands of distinct CDR3 sequences; 12% are singletons. This clonotype occurred once. As yet, its antigen is unknown. The germline V and J ends were trimmed by 4 bases and 7 bases, with 14 bases remaining between them. The CDR3 spans 13 residues. The chain has TRBV12-3 or TRBV12-4 and TRBJ2-7, with a weak D call TRBD1 (5 bases). This receptor was obtained from a man over 45 who received an inactivated influenza vaccine. This specimen consisted of PBMCs from blood, obtained on the day of vaccination. CDR3 sequence: CASSWFRDAEQYF. The CDR3 nucleotides are TGTGCCAGCAGTTGGTTCAGGGATGCTGAGCAGTACTTC.